Below are 15 T cell receptor beta chains sequenced from a single sample in a study of blood T cell repertoires in COVID-19. Profiling relied on immunoSEQ multiplex PCR, and the TCRdb table lists in-frame clones only, not all of them. The sample carries under 60,000 clones, 83% recorded once. Sequencing was done on a sample of peripheral blood. The receptors were sampled from a human donor in a cohort sampled during active COVID-19.

V is TRBV7-3 and J is TRBJ2-5; 9 bases agree with TRBD2. The CDR3 extends over 14 amino acids. Germline loops: CDR1 SGHTA, CDR2 FQGTGA. The V gene end was trimmed by 5 bases and the J gene end by 1 base; junction bases not matched to a gene: 2. The DNA for the CDR3 is TGTGCCAGCAGCCGCGGGGGGGGCCAAGAGACCCAGTACTTC. This gives the protein CASSRGGGQETQYF.

V and J are TRBV7-2 and TRBJ2-1, with D unresolved. CDR3 length: 18 residues. V was shortened by 3 bases and J by 0 bases, with 18 bases between the two germline ends. CDR1 is SGHTA and CDR2 is FQGNSA in the germline V gene. CDR3 coding DNA: TGTGCCAGCAGCTTCCGGTCCGGTTTGGTTAGCTCCTACAATGAGCAGTTCTTC. Protein sequence: CASSFRSGLVSSYNEQFF.

Only a few counts were recorded for this clone. The chain carries TRBV2 and TRBJ1-5, with D tentatively TRBD1 (5 bases). The CDR3 totals 15 residues. CDR1 is SNHLY and CDR2 is FYNNEI in the germline V gene. V was pared by 1 base and J by 9 bases, with 16 bases between. The CDR3 bases are TGTGCCAGCAGTGAAGTGAAGGCAGGGAGGCCGCCCCAGCATTTT. Amino acids: CASSEVKAGRPPQHF.

This clone was seen at least ten times. CDR3 loop: CASSLTSGGSYEQYF. DNA of the CDR3: TGTGCCAGCAGCCTCACTAGCGGGGGCTCCTACGAGCAGTACTTC. The chain uses TRBV7-6 and TRBJ2-7; 11 positions agree with TRBD2. The CDR3 is 15 amino acids. Germline CDR1 SGHVS, CDR2 FNYEAQ. With 5 bases clipped from V and 0 bases from J, the junction kept 3 bases outside the gene matches.

V usage is TRBV6-6 and J usage is TRBJ2-3; the match to TRBD2 covers 13 bases. In germline, CDR1 is MNHNY, CDR2 SVGAGI (reference sequence). The V segment lost 5 bases and the J segment 4 bases; nucleotides outside the gene matches: 9. This CDR3 is built from 17 residues. The CDR3 protein is CASSLFGLAGVADTQYF. The CDR3 DNA reads TGTGCCAGCAGTCTCTTCGGACTAGCGGGGGTTGCAGATACGCAGTATTTT.

The V gene is TRBV5-4, the J gene TRBJ1-2, with 7 bases fitting TRBD1. Trimming at V came to 4 bases and at J to 0 bases, leaving 6 bases not matched to a gene. CDR1 is SGHNT, CDR2 YYREEE, per germline (reference sequence). CDR3 length: 15 amino acids. CDR3 region: CASSPDRVTNYGYTF. The CDR3 DNA reads as TGTGCCAGCAGCCCTGACAGGGTCACTAACTATGGCTACACCTTC.

J is TRBJ1-1 and V is TRBV7-8, with TRBD1 matching 10 bases. V shed 2 bases and J 2 bases; nucleotides not matched to a gene: 17. The CDR3 extends over 20 amino acids. Germline V gene lookup returns CDR1 SGHVS and CDR2 FQNEAQ. The CDR3 DNA is TGTGCCAGCAGCTTACTCCCCCCCAGAGGGACAGGGGCCCTAAACACTGAAGCTTTCTTT. As protein: CASSLLPPRGTGALNTEAFF.

The chain uses TRBV18 and TRBJ2-7; 12 bases line up with TRBD1. Looked up from germline, CDR1 is KGHSH and CDR2 is LQKENI. With V trimmed by 3 bases and J by 4 bases, 4 bases remained unmatched. The CDR3 covers 15 residues. The CDR3 nucleotides are TGTGCCAGCTCACCTGGGACAGGGGGCGGGTACGAGCAGTACTTC. It yields the protein CASSPGTGGGYEQYF.

The CDR3 DNA is TGTGCCACCAGTGATCAGGACAGATCCTACAATGAGCAGTTCTTC. Its translation: CATSDQDRSYNEQFF. The chain recombines TRBV24-1 with TRBJ2-1; possible D gene TRBD1, 6 bases. CDR1 and CDR2 (germline): KGHDR, SFDVKD. Trimming took 3 bases from V and 1 from J, leaving 9 bases between them. There are 15 residues in the CDR3.

The rearrangement joins TRBV7-9 to TRBJ1-1; D remains unclear. Per the germline V gene, CDR1 is SEHNR and CDR2 is FQNEAQ (reference sequence). The CDR3 contains 14 residues. V lost 2 bases, J lost 0 bases, and 7 bases lay in between. CDR3 in amino acids: CASSLKQLNTEAFF. As DNA, the CDR3 is TGTGCCAGCAGCTTAAAACAGCTGAACACTGAAGCTTTCTTT. Using reference TRBV7-9 and TRBJ1-1 for the parts outside the CDR3, the full variable domain is DTGVSQNPRHKITKRGQNVTFRCDPISEHNRLYWYRQTLGQGPEFLTYFQNEAQLEKSRLLSDRFSAERPKGSFSTLEIQRTEQGDSAMYLCASSLKQLNTEAFFGQGTRLTVV.

The chain joins TRBV6-6 to TRBJ2-3; 9 bases map to TRBD1. Germline V gene lookup returns CDR1 MNHNY and CDR2 SVGAGI (reference sequence). The CDR3 has 13 amino acids. The J segment lost 3 bases and the V segment lost 8 bases, leaving 3 bases of the junction unmatched. The DNA for the CDR3 is TGTGCCAGCGAGGGACAGGGTACAGATACGCAGTATTTT. It encodes CASEGQGTDTQYF.

The chain has TRBV5-6 and TRBJ2-2; 11 positions match TRBD1. Germline loops: CDR1 SGHDT, CDR2 YYEEEE. V lost 3 bases, J lost 5 bases, and 6 bases stayed unmatched. This CDR3 is 16 amino acids long. The CDR3 DNA follows: TGTGCCAGCAGCTCCAAGGACAGGGGGCGAACCGGGGAGCTGTTTTTT. Amino acids: CASSSKDRGRTGELFF.

The CDR3 sequence: CASTTWRDQDRGQPQHF. CDR3 DNA: TGTGCCAGCACTACCTGGAGAGATCAAGATAGGGGGCAGCCCCAGCATTTT. The chain couples TRBV28 to TRBJ1-5, with a weak D call TRBD1 (6 bases). V was shortened by 7 bases and J by 7 bases, with 26 bases between the two germline ends. The CDR3 spans 17 residues. CDR1 MDHEN and CDR2 SYDVKM come from the germline V gene. The full variable domain, completed using reference TRBV28 and TRBJ1-5, is DVKVTQSSRYLVKRTGEKVFLECVQDMDHENMFWYRQDPGLGLRLIYFSYDVKMKEKGDIPEGYSVSREKKERFSLILESASTNQTSMYLCASTTWRDQDRGQPQHFGDGTRLSIL.

The V and J genes are TRBV13 and TRBJ2-1; D call uncertain. The CDR3 contains 12 residues. Germline lookup yields CDR1 PRHDT and CDR2 FYEKMQ (reference sequence). V lost 5 bases and J 5 bases, leaving 7 bases between the germline ends. The CDR3 spells CASSPADNEQFF. CDR3 DNA: TGTGCCAGCAGCCCCGCAGACAATGAGCAGTTCTTC. The full variable domain, its missing parts supplied by reference TRBV13 and TRBJ2-1, is AAGVIQSPRHLIKEKRETATLKCYPIPRHDTVYWYQQGPGQDPQFLISFYEKMQSDKGSIPDRFSAQQFSDYHSELNMSSLELGDSALYFCASSPADNEQFFGPGTRLTVL.

The chain couples TRBV4-1 to TRBJ2-7, with 11 nucleotides matching TRBD2. Per the germline V gene, CDR1 is MGHRA and CDR2 is YSYEKL. The CDR3 consists of 16 residues. With 4 bases clipped from V and 5 bases from J, the junction kept 10 bases outside the gene matches. The CDR3 is CASSLTSSGGTHEQYF. The CDR3 DNA follows: TGCGCCAGCAGCCTTACCTCTAGCGGGGGGACCCACGAGCAGTACTTC.